This record covers a single TCR beta chain. Trimming stripped 3 bases from V and 10 bases from J, with 10 bases between. Germline CDR1 SEHNR, CDR2 FQNEAQ (reference sequence). The CDR3 runs 13 residues. The data were taken from a study of blood T cell repertoires in COVID-19. Background on the study: PBMCs, B-cell-depleted T cells, or T cells provided the cDNA or gDNA that made up the material.

In the study's own analysis: Amplification of reference gene primers was used by the study to estimate nucleated cell counts. Generated by immunoSEQ multiplex PCR, the TCRdb table keeps only in-frame clones and is missing some. That table furnishes V, J and clone size, whereas the DNA furnished D and trimming. The data hold about 250,000 clones, with about 91% observed a single time. The sequencing sample was made of peripheral blood. The genes are TRBV7-9 and TRBJ1-6; no firm D call. This receptor was taken from a woman aged 30 to 39 with COVID-19, enrolled during active disease. The CDR3 sequence is CASSFGGLSPLHF. The CDR3 DNA reads TGTGCCAGCAGCTTCGGTGGTTTGTCACCCCTCCACTTT.